This T cell receptor (beta chain) was profiled in a study of shared clonotypes between healthy human individuals. This CDR3 is built from 14 residues. Trimming removed 3 bases at V and 7 bases at J, with 16 bases between. CDR1 is SEHNR, CDR2 FQNEAQ, per germline (reference sequence). Some clones are missing from TCRdb's copy, which holds only in-frame ones; the method was immunoSEQ multiplex PCR. The sample lists more than 150,000 clones; 85% to 95% were seen once. V usage is TRBV7-9 and J usage is TRBJ2-7, with D possibly being TRBD2 (5 bases). This receptor was identified in a woman in her twenties or thirties in good health. The source material was naive CD4+ T cells sorted from blood. Subset in this sample: CD45RA+ positively selected. The CDR3 here is CASSFSEPLWEQYF. In DNA, the CDR3 is TGTGCCAGCAGCTTTAGCGAGCCTCTTTGGGAGCAGTACTTC.